Presented here are 10 T cell receptor beta chains from one specimen sequenced in a study of siplizumab effects on memory and regulatory T cells. TCRdb's copy holds only in-frame clones and misses some; the assay was immunoSEQ multiplex PCR. The sample has 100,000 or so clones; about 91% are singletons. The sample consisted of CD4+ T cells sorted from blood. These receptors originate from a human donor in good health.

The V call is TRBV30, the J call TRBJ1-1, with TRBD1 matching over 8 bases. V lost 4 bases, J lost 3 bases, and 7 bases stayed unmatched. Germline V gene sequence: CDR1 GTSNPN, CDR2 SVGIG (reference sequence). The CDR3 is 14 amino acids. This CDR3 is CAWTFGTGYTEAFF. In DNA form, the CDR3 reads TGTGCCTGGACCTTCGGGACAGGATACACTGAAGCTTTCTTT.

The chain recombines TRBV7-3 with TRBJ2-2; D may be TRBD1 (5 bases). CDR3 length: 16 residues. Germline-derived CDR1 and CDR2 are SGHTA and FQGTGA. Trimming left V 1 base short and J 0 bases short, with 9 bases between. For the CDR3, the DNA is TGTGCCAGCAGCTTAAACGCAGGGACGAACACCGGGGAGCTGTTTTTT. It yields the protein CASSLNAGTNTGELFF.

The genes are TRBV7-6 and TRBJ1-1; D is unclear. Germline-derived CDR1 and CDR2 are SGHVS and FNYEAQ. The germline V and J ends were trimmed by 1 base and 0 bases, with 9 bases remaining between them. The CDR3 sequence is 15 residues long. For the CDR3, the DNA is TGTGCCAGCAGCTTAGTGGCAGCCATGAACACTGAAGCTTTCTTT. Translation: CASSLVAAMNTEAFF.

The V gene is TRBV2, the J gene TRBJ2-3; tentatively, D is TRBD1 (5 bases). The V end was cut by 7 bases, the J end by 1 base, with 18 bases between. Germline loops: CDR1 SNHLY, CDR2 FYNNEI. The CDR3 is 16 amino acids. This CDR3 reads CASILRDGARTDTQYF. Written as DNA, the CDR3 is TGTGCCAGCATCCTAAGGGATGGGGCCCGCACAGATACGCAGTATTTT.

In this sample, this clone turned up a few times. The chain combines TRBV29-1 with TRBJ1-2; 7 bases align to TRBD1. CDR1 SQVTM and CDR2 ANQGSEA come from the germline V gene. After removal of 4 bases from V and 8 bases from J, the junction contained 4 bases not matched to a gene. This CDR3 contains 11 residues. CDR3 region: CSVVTGLGYTF. The CDR3 DNA is TGCAGCGTTGTGACAGGGTTAGGCTACACCTTC.

The chain carries TRBV5-8 and TRBJ2-3; D is ambiguous. The CDR3 is 16 residues long. V was clipped by 4 bases and J by 4 bases, with 19 bases between them. The germline V gene has CDR1 SGHTS and CDR2 YDEGEE. CDR3 coding DNA: TGTGCCAGCAGCCCCCATCCGCGGACCTCCCCAGATACGCAGTATTTT. It encodes CASSPHPRTSPDTQYF.

The chain links TRBV4-1 to TRBJ2-1, with D perhaps matching TRBD1 (5 bases). The CDR3 runs 14 residues. Trimming shortened V by 2 bases and J by 8 bases, and 13 bases separated the two germline ends. Germline V CDR1 and CDR2: MGHRA, YSYEKL. The CDR3 is CASSQPLQGYEQFF. For the CDR3, the DNA is TGCGCCAGCAGCCAACCGCTCCAGGGCTATGAGCAGTTCTTC.

This clone was seen a single time. The V call is TRBV28, the J call TRBJ2-7; tentatively, D is TRBD1 (6 bases). Germline CDR1 reads MDHEN; CDR2 reads SYDVKM. Between the trimmed V and J ends, which lost 6 bases and 0 bases, there was a span of 15 bases. CDR3 size: 15 residues. CDR3: CASSQGTLSSYEQYF. CDR3 nucleotide sequence: TGTGCCAGCAGCCAAGGGACACTTAGCTCCTACGAGCAGTACTTC.

The rearrangement links TRBV5-1 to TRBJ1-6; no definite D call. Germline V gives CDR1 SGHRS, CDR2 YFSETQ. The V end was cut by 3 bases, the J end by 7 bases, with 8 bases between. The CDR3 extends over 13 amino acids. The CDR3 DNA sequence: TGCGCCAGCAGCTCCCCTGGGAATTCACCCCTCCACTTT. It codes for CASSSPGNSPLHF.

CDR3 sequence reads: CASSVEGATGNIQYF. CDR3 sequence (DNA): TGTGCCAGCAGCGTAGAAGGGGCCACAGGAAACATTCAGTACTTC. J is TRBJ2-4 and V is TRBV9; D is possibly TRBD1 (5 bases). The CDR3 runs 15 residues. Trimming shortened V by 0 bases and J by 6 bases, and 13 bases separated the two germline ends. The germline V gene encodes CDR1 SGDLS and CDR2 YYNGEE. The variable domain in full, completed from reference TRBV9 and TRBJ2-4, reads DSGVTQTPKHLITATGQRVTLRCSPRSGDLSVYWYQQSLDQGLQFLIQYYNGEERAKGNILERFSAQQFPDLHSELNLSSLELGDSALYFCASSVEGATGNIQYFGAGTRLSVL.